This passage covers 3 T cell receptor beta chains from one sample sequenced in a study of neurological immune-mediated disorders. TCRdb independently ran MiXCR on the 5' RACE reads; one entry per CDR3 protein. The table lists 50,000 to 60,000 distinct CDR3 sequences, under 2.5% of them singletons. Sequenced material: PBMCs. These receptors all stem from a man aged 50 or older with multiple sclerosis.

This clonotype came up many times. This chain joins TRBV11-2 and TRBJ1-1; the D is unclear. CDR1 and CDR2 (germline): SGHAT, FQNNGV. Trimming pared 1 base from V and 1 base from J, leaving 7 bases between. The CDR3 loop spans 14 amino acids. The CDR3 DNA is TGTGCCAGCAGCTTAGGACGGAGGAACACTGAAGCTTTCTTT. This codes for CASSLGRRNTEAFF.

This clonotype occurred many times. The J gene is TRBJ2-7, the V gene TRBV5-1; 10 bases fit TRBD1. CDR3 length: 16 amino acids. The V and J ends lost 0 bases and 4 bases, in that order; junction bases with no gene match: 7. Germline-derived CDR1 and CDR2 are SGHRS and YFSETQ. The DNA for the CDR3 is TGCGCCAGCAGCTTGGCCGGGGACAGGGGAACGTACGAGCAGTACTTC. Amino acid sequence: CASSLAGDRGTYEQYF.

This clonotype was observed at least ten times. The chain uses TRBV5-1 and TRBJ2-7; TRBD1 aligns across 9 bases. The germline V gene encodes CDR1 SGHRS and CDR2 YFSETQ. V lost 3 bases, J lost 5 bases, and 6 bases stayed unmatched. This CDR3 is built from 14 residues. The CDR3 spells CASSWGDRANEQYF. CDR3 DNA sequence: TGCGCCAGCAGCTGGGGGGACAGGGCCAACGAGCAGTACTTC.